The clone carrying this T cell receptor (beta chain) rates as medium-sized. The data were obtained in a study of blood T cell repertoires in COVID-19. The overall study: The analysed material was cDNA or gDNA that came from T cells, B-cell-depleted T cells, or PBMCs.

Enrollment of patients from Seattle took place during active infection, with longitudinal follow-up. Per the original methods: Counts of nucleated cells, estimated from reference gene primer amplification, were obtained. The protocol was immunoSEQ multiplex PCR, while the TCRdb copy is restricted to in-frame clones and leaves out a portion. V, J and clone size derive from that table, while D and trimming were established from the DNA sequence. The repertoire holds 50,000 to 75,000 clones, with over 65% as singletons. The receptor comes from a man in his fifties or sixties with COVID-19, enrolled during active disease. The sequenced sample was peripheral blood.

The CDR3 DNA reads as TGTGCCAGCAGTGAAGGGTGGGAGATAGGCTACGAGCAGTACTTC. Protein: CASSEGWEIGYEQYF. V and J are TRBV6-1 and TRBJ2-7, with a possible D match to TRBD2 (5 bases). CDR3 length: 15 residues. Germline V gene data show CDR1 as MNHNS and CDR2 as SASEGT. V dropped 1 base and J dropped 3 bases, with 13 bases sitting between them.